The following is a T cell receptor beta chain sequence with its context. The antigen is not known. Germline V gene lookup returns CDR1 SGHTA and CDR2 FQGTGA. There are 20 residues in the CDR3. This specimen belongs to a study of blood T cells in healthy people across ages. General study results and limits: Relative to aged donors, long-lived donors carried more naive CD4+ cells and displayed higher diversity. Older age went with lower TCR beta diversity per million T cells, in a roughly linear way.

With a J-beta primer mix and a sample-barcoded 5' primer, a second PCR ran about 7 to 12 cycles. TCRdb reprocessed the 5' RACE reads with MiXCR, giving one entry per CDR3 protein. The sample has about 730,000 distinct CDR3 sequences, roughly 41% seen once. Healthy Caucasian individuals from Russia aged roughly 6 to 90 served as donors. The chain recombines TRBV7-3 with TRBJ2-1; D is possibly TRBD1 (8 bases). With the DNA end fitting TRBJ2-7 better, the J assignment may be wrong. The receptor's source is a woman aged 55-70 years in good health. The specimen sequenced was blood. The CDR3: CASSLFPRTGFERDYNEQYF. The CDR3, as DNA: TGTGCCAGCAGCTTATTTCCTCGGACAGGGTTTGAGCGGGATTACAATGAGCAGTACTTC.